This record looks at one T cell receptor beta chain sequence and its context. Compared with germline, one end of the junction differs, possibly owing to a read error. The sample originates from a study of blood T cells in healthy people across ages. CDR3 length: 15 amino acids. Germline assignment: CDR1 SGHTA and CDR2 FQGNSA. Alongside a J-beta primer mix, a sample-barcoded 5' primer served in a second PCR lasting about 7 to 12 cycles. TCRdb ran MiXCR on the 5' RACE reads and lists one entry per CDR3 protein. The sample consists of around 870,000 distinct CDR3 sequences, more than 25% of them appearing once.

The J gene is TRBJ2-7, the V gene TRBV7-2; 7 bases are a match to TRBD1. This receptor was identified in a woman aged 80 or over in good health. The sequenced material came from blood. This CDR3 is CVSSSDRASSYEQYF. Here the CDR3 DNA reads TGTGTCAGCAGTTCCGACAGGGCTAGCTCCTACGAGCAGTACTTC.